A selection of T cell receptor beta chains follows, all from one sample in a study of fetal regulatory T cell absence and autoimmunity. Here immunoSEQ multiplex PCR was the method, and the copy in TCRdb shows in-frame clones only, minus some. The sample records more than 85,000 clones, roughly 78% being singletons. Sequenced input: pancreas tissue. These receptors were taken from a male donor with IPEX syndrome. Both conserved end residues are part of each CDR3. The order of the fields is D gene, V gene, clone size, J gene, CDR3 protein, CDR3 DNA. The D gene is left open where the match is weak. Only some rows state a clone size, as once, few, many or a class for expanded clones.

D: -; V: TRBV27; size: many; J: TRBJ2-7; CDR3: CASSLSPLYEQYF; DNA: TGTGCCAGCAGTTTATCGCCCCTATACGAGCAGTACTTC
D: -; V: TRBV11-3; size: -; J: TRBJ2-1; CDR3: CASSLSGYNEQFF; DNA: TGTGCCAGCAGCCTATCTGGGTACAATGAGCAGTTCTTC
D: -; V: TRBV10-3; size: once; J: TRBJ2-5; CDR3: CAIKGPQQETQYF; DNA: TGTGCCATCAAGGGACCTCAGCAAGAGACCCAGTACTTC
D: -; V: TRBV6-5; size: -; J: TRBJ1-1; CDR3: CASRRGTEAFF; DNA: TGTGCCAGCCGTCGAGGCACTGAAGCTTTCTTT
D: -; V: TRBV5-1; size: few; J: TRBJ2-7; CDR3: CASSLAGTPTYGQYF; DNA: TGCGCCAGCAGCTTGGCCGGGACACCTACCTACGGGCAGTACTTC
D: TRBD1; V: TRBV4-1; size: -; J: TRBJ2-5; CDR3: CASSRTGETQYF; DNA: TGCGCCAGCAGCCGGACAGGGGAGACCCAGTACTTC
D: TRBD1; V: TRBV5-4; size: -; J: TRBJ1-2; CDR3: CASSFRQGANYGYTF; DNA: TGTGCCAGCAGCTTTCGACAGGGGGCTAACTATGGCTACACCTTC
D: -; V: TRBV7-8; size: few; J: TRBJ1-4; CDR3: CASSSGEAATNEKLFF; DNA: TGTGCCAGCAGCTCGGGGGAGGCAGCAACTAATGAAAAACTGTTTTTT
D: TRBD1; V: TRBV6-5; size: once; J: TRBJ1-2; CDR3: CASTGDRTYGYTF; DNA: TGTGCCAGCACCGGGGACAGGACTTATGGCTACACCTTC
D: -; V: TRBV7-6; size: -; J: TRBJ1-6; CDR3: CASSLAQGSYNSPLHF; DNA: TGTGCCAGCAGCTTAGCGCAGGGCTCCTATAATTCACCCCTCCACTTT
D: -; V: TRBV28; size: -; J: TRBJ1-5; CDR3: CASSDQGNQPQHF; DNA: TGTGCCAGCAGTGACCAGGGCAATCAGCCCCAGCATTTT
D: TRBD2; V: TRBV9; size: -; J: TRBJ2-5; CDR3: CASSVDASGGEETQYF; DNA: TGTGCCAGCAGCGTAGATGCTAGCGGGGGGGAGGAGACCCAGTACTTC
D: TRBD1; V: TRBV29-1; size: -; J: TRBJ1-2; CDR3: CSVYAGTGGGNGYTF; DNA: TGCAGCGTTTACGCCGGGACAGGGGGCGGAAATGGCTACACCTTC
D: -; V: TRBV30; size: -; J: TRBJ2-1; CDR3: CAWSPYEQFF; DNA: TGTGCCTGGAGTCCATACGAGCAGTTCTTC
D: -; V: TRBV25-1; size: -; J: TRBJ2-3; CDR3: CASSGRDTQYF; DNA: TGTGCCAGCAGTGGGCGGGATACGCAGTATTTT
D: TRBD1; V: TRBV9; size: -; J: TRBJ2-7; CDR3: CASSGGQGAYYEQYF; DNA: TGTGCCAGCAGCGGAGGACAGGGGGCTTACTACGAGCAGTACTTC
D: TRBD2; V: TRBV5-1; size: -; J: TRBJ2-1; CDR3: CASRGTSGRALYNEQFF; DNA: TGCGCCAGCAGAGGGACTAGCGGGAGGGCCCTCTACAATGAGCAGTTCTTC
D: TRBD1; V: TRBV10-3; size: -; J: TRBJ2-7; CDR3: CAISEFAGGAYEQYF; DNA: TGTGCCATCAGTGAGTTCGCAGGGGGCGCTTACGAGCAGTACTTC
D: -; V: TRBV30; size: -; J: TRBJ1-2; CDR3: CAWSILGVHGYTF; DNA: TGTGCCTGGAGCATTTTAGGGGTACATGGCTACACCTTC
D: -; V: TRBV5-1; size: -; J: TRBJ2-7; CDR3: CASSFDGSYEQYF; DNA: TGCGCCAGCAGCTTCGATGGCTCCTACGAGCAGTACTTC
D: TRBD1; V: TRBV6-5; size: -; J: TRBJ2-7; CDR3: CASSYGTAFYEQYF; DNA: TGTGCCAGCAGTTACGGGACAGCGTTCTACGAGCAGTACTTC
D: -; V: TRBV10-2; size: few; J: TRBJ2-7; CDR3: CASSDPLNEQYF; DNA: TGCGCCAGCAGTGACCCCCTGAACGAGCAGTACTTC
D: TRBD1; V: TRBV30; size: -; J: TRBJ2-2; CDR3: CAWRGTGGTGELFF; DNA: TGTGCCTGGAGAGGGACAGGGGGCACCGGGGAGCTGTTTTTT
D: TRBD2; V: TRBV11-2; size: -; J: TRBJ2-7; CDR3: CASSSGTSGSGEQYF; DNA: TGTGCCAGCAGCTCAGGGACTAGCGGGAGTGGCGAGCAGTACTTC
D: TRBD1; V: TRBV7-2; size: -; J: TRBJ1-2; CDR3: CASTLRGHDGYTF; DNA: TGTGCCAGCACCCTTAGGGGGCATGATGGCTACACCTTC
D: TRBD1; V: TRBV11-3; size: medium-sized; J: TRBJ1-2; CDR3: CASSSSRGQGYTF; DNA: TGTGCCAGCAGTTCAAGCAGGGGGCAAGGCTACACCTTC
D: -; V: TRBV12-5; size: few; J: TRBJ2-7; CDR3: CASGRFPYEQYF; DNA: TGTGCTAGTGGCCGGTTTCCCTACGAGCAGTACTTC
D: -; V: TRBV5-1; size: few; J: TRBJ2-3; CDR3: CASSLPRTDTQYF; DNA: TGCGCCAGCAGCTTGCCGAGAACAGATACGCAGTATTTT
D: -; V: TRBV21-1; size: -; J: TRBJ2-5; CDR3: CASGGEEQETQYF; DNA: TGTGCCAGCGGAGGGGAGGAGCAAGAGACCCAGTACTTC
D: -; V: TRBV27; size: -; J: TRBJ2-7; CDR3: CASSLIGPYEQYF; DNA: TGTGCCAGCAGTTTGATCGGTCCCTACGAGCAGTACTTC
D: -; V: TRBV25-1; size: -; J: TRBJ1-1; CDR3: CASSDYENTEAFF; DNA: TGTGCCAGCAGTGATTATGAGAACACTGAAGCTTTCTTT
D: TRBD1; V: TRBV6-5; size: -; J: TRBJ2-6; CDR3: CASSPGGSGANVLTF; DNA: TGTGCCAGCAGTCCAGGGGGCTCTGGGGCCAACGTCCTGACTTTC
D: TRBD1; V: TRBV27; size: few; J: TRBJ2-7; CDR3: CASSGGQGNEQYF; DNA: TGTGCCAGCAGTGGGGGACAGGGGAATGAGCAGTACTTC
D: TRBD1; V: TRBV19; size: -; J: TRBJ1-5; CDR3: CASTMAGGFPGNSNQPQHF; DNA: TGTGCCAGTACTATGGCAGGGGGCTTTCCGGGCAATAGCAATCAGCCCCAGCATTTT
D: TRBD1; V: TRBV23-1; size: -; J: TRBJ2-7; CDR3: CASSQGRGLYEQYF; DNA: TGCGCCAGCAGTCAGGGCAGGGGGCTCTACGAGCAGTACTTC
D: TRBD2; V: TRBV11-2; size: -; J: TRBJ2-5; CDR3: CASTSNPGGGETQYF; DNA: TGTGCCAGCACCTCCAACCCGGGGGGAGGGGAGACCCAGTACTTC
D: TRBD2; V: TRBV28; size: -; J: TRBJ2-7; CDR3: CASSSRGEIYEQYF; DNA: TGTGCCAGTAGTTCCCGGGGGGAAATCTACGAGCAGTACTTC
D: TRBD2; V: TRBV13; size: -; J: TRBJ2-1; CDR3: CASSAGLAGGPISYNEQFF; DNA: TGTGCCAGCAGCGCAGGACTAGCGGGGGGGCCCATCTCCTACAATGAGCAGTTCTTC
D: -; V: TRBV5-6; size: -; J: TRBJ1-2; CDR3: CASSFIGTNYGYTF; DNA: TGTGCCAGCAGCTTCATAGGGACCAACTATGGCTACACCTTC
D: TRBD1; V: TRBV5-1; size: once; J: TRBJ2-7; CDR3: CASSWTGGGVYEQYF; DNA: TGCGCCAGCAGCTGGACAGGGGGAGGTGTGTACGAGCAGTACTTC
D: -; V: TRBV4-3; size: -; J: TRBJ2-7; CDR3: CASSQFLGRGYEQYF; DNA: TGCGCCAGCAGCCAATTCCTTGGCAGGGGATACGAGCAGTACTTC
D: -; V: TRBV6-5; size: -; J: TRBJ1-2; CDR3: CASSQGPGSGYTF; DNA: TGTGCCAGCAGTCAGGGACCCGGGAGTGGCTACACCTTC
D: TRBD2; V: TRBV4-1; size: -; J: TRBJ2-7; CDR3: CASSQASGGYEQYF; DNA: TGCGCCAGCAGCCAAGCTAGCGGGGGCTACGAGCAGTACTTC
D: -; V: TRBV5-1; size: -; J: TRBJ1-4; CDR3: CASSSSATNEKLFF; DNA: TGCGCCAGCAGCTCAAGTGCAACTAATGAAAAACTGTTTTTT
D: TRBD2; V: TRBV9; size: -; J: TRBJ2-7; CDR3: CASSGSGNLYEQYF; DNA: TGTGCCAGCAGCGGTAGCGGGAATCTCTACGAGCAGTACTTC
D: -; V: TRBV4-1; size: once; J: TRBJ1-3; CDR3: CASSPKTAGNTIYF; DNA: TGCGCCAGCAGCCCGAAGACAGCTGGAAACACCATATATTTT